This T cell receptor (beta chain) originates from a study of cytotoxic CD8 clonotypes in ibrutinib-treated CLL. Sequencing was performed with immunoSEQ multiplex PCR; in TCRdb, only in-frame clones are kept and a portion is missing. The sample yields roughly 330,000 clones, roughly two thirds seen once. This clone was counted once. The starting material was PBMCs, obtained after 36 months of ibrutinib treatment. The receptor was derived from a human donor with chronic lymphocytic leukemia.

CDR3 residues: CASNRDRIYEQYF. The CDR3 bases are TGTGCCAGCAACCGGGACAGGATCTACGAGCAGTACTTC. V usage is TRBV6-1 and J usage is TRBJ2-7, with 8 bases identical to TRBD1. The length of the CDR3 is 13 residues. Germline assignment: CDR1 MNHNS and CDR2 SASEGT. V shed 7 bases, J shed 3 bases, and the junction held 5 bases outside the gene matches.